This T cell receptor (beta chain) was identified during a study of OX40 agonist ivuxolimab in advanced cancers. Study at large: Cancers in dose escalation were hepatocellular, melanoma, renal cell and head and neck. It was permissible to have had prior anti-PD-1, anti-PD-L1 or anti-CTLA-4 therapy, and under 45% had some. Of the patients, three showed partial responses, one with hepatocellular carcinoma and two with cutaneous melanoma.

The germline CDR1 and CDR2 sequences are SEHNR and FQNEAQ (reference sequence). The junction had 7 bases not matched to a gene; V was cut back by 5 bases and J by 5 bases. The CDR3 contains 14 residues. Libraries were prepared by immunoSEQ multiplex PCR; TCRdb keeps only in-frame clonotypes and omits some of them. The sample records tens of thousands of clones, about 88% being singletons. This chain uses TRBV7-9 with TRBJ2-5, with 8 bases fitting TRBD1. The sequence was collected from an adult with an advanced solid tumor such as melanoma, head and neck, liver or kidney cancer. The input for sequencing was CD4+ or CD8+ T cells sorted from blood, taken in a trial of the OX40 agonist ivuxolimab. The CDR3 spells CASSPWTGLETQYF. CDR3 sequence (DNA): TGTGCCAGCAGCCCTTGGACAGGGCTGGAGACCCAGTACTTC.